The 4 T cell receptor beta chains listed next were all sequenced from one sample in a study of PD-L1 blockade in urothelial cancer. Data came from immunoSEQ multiplex PCR; TCRdb stores just in-frame clones and leaves some out. The data show some 41,000 clones, around 88% seen once. This material consisted of PBMCs, taken around atezolizumab (anti-PD-L1) treatment. The receptor source for this set is an elderly man with urothelial cancer.

This clone showed up just a few times. The chain couples TRBV6-1 to TRBJ1-2; TRBD1 aligns across 7 bases. The CDR3 covers 14 residues. The trim removed 2 bases at V and 3 bases at J, leaving 3 bases unmatched. Germline CDR1 and CDR2: MNHNS and SASEGT. The CDR3 reads CASSERGRDYGYTF. DNA of the CDR3: TGTGCCAGCAGTGAAAGGGGGCGAGACTATGGCTACACCTTC.

The chain employs TRBV19 and TRBJ2-6; 7 positions agree with TRBD1. V gave up 5 bases and J gave up 3 bases; unmatched junction bases: 4. The CDR3 consists of 15 residues. Germline V CDR1 and CDR2: LNHDA, SQIVND (reference sequence). CDR3 DNA: TGTGCCAGTAGTTCTGACAGGGATGGGGCCAACGTCCTGACTTTC. Its protein is CASSSDRDGANVLTF.

A few counts support this clone. This rearrangement joins TRBV5-1 to TRBJ1-3; D is ambiguous. This CDR3 has 16 residues. Germline CDR1 and CDR2: SGHRS and YFSETQ. The V end lost 0 bases, the J end lost 0 bases, and 10 bases lay between the germline ends. The CDR3 region has the DNA TGCGCCAGCAGCTTGGCTGGCGGAAGCTCTGGAAACACCATATATTTT. It specifies CASSLAGGSSGNTIYF. The full variable domain, rest sourced from reference TRBV5-1 and TRBJ1-3, is KAGVTQTPRYLIKTRGQQVTLSCSPISGHRSVSWYQQTPGQGLQFLFEYFSETQRNKGNFPGRFSGRQFSNSRSEMNVSTLELGDSALYLCASSLAGGSSGNTIYFGEGSWLTVV.

The chain links TRBV10-3 to TRBJ2-2; TRBD2 matches at 11 bases. Germline V gene sequence: CDR1 ENHRY, CDR2 SYGVKD. The V and J ends lost 0 bases and 3 bases, in that order; junction bases with no gene match: 12. The CDR3 is 20 amino acids. This CDR3 reads CAISESNPLAGVMDTGELFF. The CDR3 DNA follows: TGTGCCATCAGTGAGTCGAATCCACTAGCGGGAGTTATGGACACCGGGGAGCTGTTTTTT.